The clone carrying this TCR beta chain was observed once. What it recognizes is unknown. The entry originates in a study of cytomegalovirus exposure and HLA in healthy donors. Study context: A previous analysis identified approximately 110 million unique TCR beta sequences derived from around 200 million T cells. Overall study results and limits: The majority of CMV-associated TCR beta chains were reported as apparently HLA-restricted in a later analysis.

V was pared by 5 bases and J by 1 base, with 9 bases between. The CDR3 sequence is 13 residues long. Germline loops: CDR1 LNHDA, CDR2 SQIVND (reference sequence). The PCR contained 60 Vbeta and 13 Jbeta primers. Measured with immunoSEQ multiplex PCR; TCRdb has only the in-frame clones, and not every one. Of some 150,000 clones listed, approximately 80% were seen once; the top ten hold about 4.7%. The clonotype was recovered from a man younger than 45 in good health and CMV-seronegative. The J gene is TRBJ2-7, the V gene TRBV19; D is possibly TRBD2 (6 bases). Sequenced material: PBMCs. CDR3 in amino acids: CASSSGLSYEQYF. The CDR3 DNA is TGTGCCAGTAGTTCGGGACTTTCCTACGAGCAGTACTTC.